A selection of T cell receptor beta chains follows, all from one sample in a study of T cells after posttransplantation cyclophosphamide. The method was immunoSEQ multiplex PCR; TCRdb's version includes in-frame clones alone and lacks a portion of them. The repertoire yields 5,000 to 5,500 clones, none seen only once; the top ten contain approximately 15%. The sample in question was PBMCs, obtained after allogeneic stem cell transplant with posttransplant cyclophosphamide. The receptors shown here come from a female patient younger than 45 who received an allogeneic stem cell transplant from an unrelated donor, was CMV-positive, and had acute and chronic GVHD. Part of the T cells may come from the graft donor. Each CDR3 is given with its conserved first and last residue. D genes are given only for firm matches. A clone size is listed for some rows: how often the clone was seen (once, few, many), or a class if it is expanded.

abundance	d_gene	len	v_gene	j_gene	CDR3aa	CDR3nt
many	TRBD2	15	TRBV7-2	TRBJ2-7	CASSFGSSGIYEQYF	TGTGCCAGCAGCTTCGGCTCTAGCGGGATCTACGAGCAGTACTTC
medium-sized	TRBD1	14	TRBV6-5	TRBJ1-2	CASSATGGFYGYTF	TGTGCCAGCAGCGCAACAGGGGGATTCTATGGCTACACCTTC
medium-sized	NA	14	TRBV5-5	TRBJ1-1	CASRLAFGYTEAFF	TGTGCCAGCAGGTTAGCGTTCGGGTACACTGAAGCTTTCTTT
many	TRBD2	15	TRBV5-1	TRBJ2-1	CASSLTAGDGREQFF	TGCGCCAGCAGCTTAACAGCGGGAGATGGCCGTGAGCAGTTCTTC
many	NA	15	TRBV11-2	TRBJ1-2	CASSLDLTDYYGYTF	TGTGCCAGCAGCTTAGATCTAACAGATTACTATGGCTACACCTTC
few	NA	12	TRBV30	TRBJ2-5	CATSSLVETQYF	TGTGCTACATCAAGCCTAGTAGAGACCCAGTACTTC
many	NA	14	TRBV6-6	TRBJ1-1	CASSSEGRYKEAFF	TGTGCCAGCAGTTCCGAGGGCCGTTACAAGGAAGCTTTCTTT
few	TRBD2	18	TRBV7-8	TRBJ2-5	CASSTRLAGAPGQETQYF	TGTGCCAGCAGCACCCGACTAGCGGGAGCCCCGGGGCAAGAGACCCAGTACTTC
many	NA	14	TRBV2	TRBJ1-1	CASSAAGLGTEAFF	TGTGCCAGCAGTGCGGCAGGGCTTGGCACTGAAGCTTTCTTT
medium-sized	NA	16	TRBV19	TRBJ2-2	CATNPVWGGAAGELFF	TGTGCCACCAACCCTGTATGGGGGGGCGCGGCCGGGGAGCTGTTTTTT
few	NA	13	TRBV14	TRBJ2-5	CASSQDRGTGKYF	TGTGCCAGCAGCCAAGATAGGGGGACCGGGAAGTACTTC
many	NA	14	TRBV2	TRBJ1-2	CASSLVQGVGGYTF	TGTGCCAGCAGTCTAGTACAGGGCGTCGGGGGCTACACCTTC
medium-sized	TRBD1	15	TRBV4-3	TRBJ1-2	CASSQEYRGDYGYTF	TGCGCCAGCAGCCAAGAGTACAGGGGCGACTATGGCTACACCTTC
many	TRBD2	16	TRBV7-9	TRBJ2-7	CASSSSATSGSYEQYF	TGTGCCAGCAGCTCATCAGCGACTAGCGGGTCGTACGAGCAGTACTTC
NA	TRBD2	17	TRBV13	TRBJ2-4	CASSLGGRAGAKNIQYF	TGTGCCAGCAGCTTGGGCGGGAGGGCCGGGGCCAAAAACATTCAGTACTTC
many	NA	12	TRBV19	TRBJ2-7	CASTGESGEQYF	TGTGCCTCGACGGGGGAATCGGGCGAGCAGTACTTC
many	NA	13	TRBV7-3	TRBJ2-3	CASSPPGVDTQYF	TGTGCCAGCAGCCCACCAGGGGTAGATACGCAGTATTTT
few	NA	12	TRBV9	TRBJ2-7	CASSGDGYEQYF	TGTGCCAGCAGCGGCGACGGGTACGAGCAGTACTTC
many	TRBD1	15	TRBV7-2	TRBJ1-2	CASSPGQSRNYGYTF	TGTGCCAGCAGCCCGGGACAGAGTCGTAACTATGGCTACACCTTC
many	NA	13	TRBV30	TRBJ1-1	CASDPQGNTEAFF	TGTGCCTCGGACCCGCAGGGGAACACTGAAGCTTTCTTT
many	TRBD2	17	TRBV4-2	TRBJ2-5	CASSQEMRTSGRETQYF	TGTGCCAGCAGCCAAGAAATGAGAACTAGCGGTAGGGAGACCCAGTACTTC
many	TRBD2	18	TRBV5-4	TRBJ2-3	CASSFDRRTSGRTDTQYF	TGTGCCAGCAGCTTCGACAGGAGGACTAGCGGGAGAACAGATACGCAGTATTTT
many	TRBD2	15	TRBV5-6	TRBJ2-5	CASSFGLAGGETQYF	TGTGCCAGCAGCTTCGGACTAGCGGGAGGGGAGACCCAGTACTTC
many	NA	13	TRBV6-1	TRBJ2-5	CASSEVRQETQYF	TGTGCCAGCAGTGAGGTCAGACAAGAGACCCAGTACTTC
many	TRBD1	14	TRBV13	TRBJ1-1	CASSLGTGYAEAFF	TGTGCCAGCAGCTTAGGGACAGGGTACGCTGAAGCTTTCTTT
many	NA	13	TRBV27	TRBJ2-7	CASSSGSLYEQYF	TGTGCCAGCAGTTCCGGGTCCCTTTACGAGCAGTACTTC
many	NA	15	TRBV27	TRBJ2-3	CASSFDSISTDTQYF	TGTGCCAGCAGTTTCGACAGTATTAGCACAGATACGCAGTATTTT
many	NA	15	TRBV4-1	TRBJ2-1	CASSQWTGAYNEQFF	TGCGCCAGCAGCCAGTGGACGGGGGCCTACAATGAGCAGTTCTTC
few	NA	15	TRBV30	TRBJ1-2	CAWSKVGAGFYGYTF	TGTGCCTGGAGTAAGGTGGGGGCGGGTTTCTATGGCTACACCTTC
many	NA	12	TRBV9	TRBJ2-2	CASQRGTGELFF	TGTGCCAGCCAACGGGGGACCGGGGAGCTGTTTTTT
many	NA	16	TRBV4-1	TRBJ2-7	CASSQGAGLAAYEQYF	TGCGCCAGCAGCCAAGGGGCAGGGCTGGCAGCCTACGAGCAGTACTTC
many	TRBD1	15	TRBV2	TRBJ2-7	CASSEGTGRQYEQYF	TGTGCCAGCAGTGAAGGGACAGGGAGACAATACGAGCAGTACTTC
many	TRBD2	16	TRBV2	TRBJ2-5	CASSEDSGRTQETQYF	TGTGCCAGCAGTGAAGATAGCGGGAGAACCCAAGAGACCCAGTACTTC